Listed below are T cell receptor beta chains from one sample, sequenced in a study of blood T cell repertoires in COVID-19. Method: immunoSEQ multiplex PCR; TCRdb's copy keeps in-frame clones and lacks some. The repertoire holds about 160,000 clones, with roughly 80% as singletons. The sample taken for sequencing was peripheral blood. These receptor sequences come from a man aged 60 to 69 with acute or convalescent COVID-19. CDR3s include the opening cysteine and the closing phenylalanine or tryptophan. Fields, in order: V gene, clone size, J gene, CDR3 protein. Rows may omit the clone size; those that give it use once, few, many or a size class.

v_gene: TRBV4-1; abundance: NA; j_gene: TRBJ2-3; CDR3aa: CASSPPEQVGDTQYF
v_gene: TRBV23-1; abundance: NA; j_gene: TRBJ2-5; CDR3aa: CARLGQKETQYF
v_gene: TRBV4-1; abundance: few; j_gene: TRBJ2-1; CDR3aa: CASSQESSGTSGYNEQFF
v_gene: TRBV29-1; abundance: NA; j_gene: TRBJ1-1; CDR3aa: CSVVGEQDTEAFF
v_gene: TRBV4-3; abundance: NA; j_gene: TRBJ2-2; CDR3aa: CASSQDRGHTGELFF
v_gene: TRBV11-3; abundance: NA; j_gene: TRBJ2-3; CDR3aa: CASSLGLAGDTQYF
v_gene: TRBV12-3/TRBV12-4; abundance: NA; j_gene: TRBJ1-1; CDR3aa: CASNLRQGAEAFF
v_gene: TRBV5-1; abundance: NA; j_gene: TRBJ2-7; CDR3aa: CASSLVGDRTHEQYF
v_gene: TRBV29-1; abundance: NA; j_gene: TRBJ1-2; CDR3aa: CSVEQGNYGYTF
v_gene: TRBV5-1; abundance: few; j_gene: TRBJ1-1; CDR3aa: CASSFTGGQTEAFF
v_gene: TRBV29-1; abundance: once; j_gene: TRBJ2-2; CDR3aa: CSIGQGWSGELFF